These 6 T cell receptor beta chains were all obtained from the same sample, sequenced in a study of T cells expressing NK-cell markers. From its re-call of the 5' RACE reads, TCRdb lists each CDR3 protein once, without DNA. The sample table includes about 550,000 distinct CDR3 sequences. The material sequenced was blood T cells: a sorted CD56 or NKG2C T cell subset, CD4+ or CD8+ T cells, or bulk PBMC T cells (not recorded which). These TCRs come from a man aged 18 to 29 in good health.

The chain has TRBV12-3 or TRBV12-4 and TRBJ2-3; TCRdb selects TRBD2, and the lack of DNA leaves this call unchecked. This CDR3 comprises 16 residues. This CDR3 reads CASSLGTSGRPDTQYF.

The chain couples TRBV5-5 to TRBJ2-2; as DNA is missing, the TRBD2 call by TCRdb cannot be tested. The CDR3 length is 16 residues. CDR1 SGHKS and CDR2 YYEKEE come from the germline V gene (reference sequence). The CDR3 sequence is CASSFKPKGGTGELFF. The whole variable domain, remainder taken from reference TRBV5-5 and TRBJ2-2, is DAGVTQSPTHLIKTRGQQVTLRCSPISGHKSVSWYQQVLGQGPQFIFQYYEKEERGRGNFPDRFSARQFPNYSSELNVNALLLGDSALYLCASSFKPKGGTGELFFGEGSRLTVL.

The rearrangement joins TRBV4-3 to TRBJ2-1; TCRdb proposes TRBD1, but this gene call is untestable without DNA. This CDR3 region has 15 residues. CDR1 is LGHNA and CDR2 is YSLEER in the germline V gene. This CDR3 reads CASSQDEGVRGEQFF.

V usage is TRBV7-2 and J usage is TRBJ2-1; TCRdb names TRBD2, which stays unverified in the absence of DNA. Germline V gives CDR1 SGHTA, CDR2 FQGNSA. The CDR3 extends over 15 amino acids. The chain's CDR3 is CASSLGTSGSVPQFF.

J is TRBJ2-7 and V is TRBV12-3 or TRBV12-4; with no DNA, the TCRdb D assignment of TRBD1 cannot be verified. The CDR3 loop spans 14 amino acids. The CDR3 loop reads CASTRGTGSYEQYF.

The chain combines TRBV7-9 with TRBJ1-1; TCRdb names TRBD1, which stays unverified in the absence of DNA. Per germline, CDR1 SEHNR and CDR2 FQNEAQ (reference sequence). This CDR3 spans 17 amino acids. The CDR3 sequence: CASTRRGDRGMNTEAFF.